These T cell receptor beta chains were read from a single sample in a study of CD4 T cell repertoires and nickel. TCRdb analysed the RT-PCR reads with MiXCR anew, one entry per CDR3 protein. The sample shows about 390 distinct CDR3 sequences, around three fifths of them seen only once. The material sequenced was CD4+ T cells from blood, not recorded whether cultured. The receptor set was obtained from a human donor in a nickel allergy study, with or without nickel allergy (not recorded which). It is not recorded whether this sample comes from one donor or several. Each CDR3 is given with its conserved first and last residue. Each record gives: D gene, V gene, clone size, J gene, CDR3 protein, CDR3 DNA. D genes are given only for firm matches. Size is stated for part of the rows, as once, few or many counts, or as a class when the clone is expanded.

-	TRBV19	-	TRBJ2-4	CASSTQGGKNIQYF	TGTGCCAGTAGTACACAGGGTGGCAAAAACATTCAGTACTTC
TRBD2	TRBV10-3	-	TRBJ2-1	CAITAFTSGVSYNEQFF	TGTGCCATCACTGCTTTTACTAGCGGAGTCTCCTACAATGAGCAGTTCTTC
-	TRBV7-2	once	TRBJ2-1	CASSLAGTSLTYNEQFF	TGTGCCAGCAGCTTAGCCGGGACTTCTCTCACCTACAATGAGCAGTTCTTC
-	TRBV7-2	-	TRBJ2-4	CASSLILGSPGNIQYF	TGTGCCAGCAGCTTGATTCTGGGGAGCCCGGGGAACATTCAGTACTTC
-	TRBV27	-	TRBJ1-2	CASSSVPRRGYTF	TGTGCCAGCAGTTCAGTTCCCCGGCGTGGCTACACCTTC
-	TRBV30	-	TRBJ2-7	CAWGRSSSYEQYF	TGTGCCTGGGGGAGGTCTAGCTCCTACGAGCAGTACTTC
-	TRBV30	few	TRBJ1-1	CAWLQQTNTEAFF	TGTGCCTGGTTACAGCAGACGAACACTGAAGCTTTCTTT
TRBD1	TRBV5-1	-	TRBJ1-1	CASSLRQGGNTEAFF	TGCGCCAGCAGCTTGAGACAGGGAGGAAACACTGAAGCTTTCTTT
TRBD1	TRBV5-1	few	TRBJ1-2	CASSSATGGFYGYTF	TGCGCCAGCAGCTCGGCGACAGGGGGCTTCTATGGCTACACCTTC
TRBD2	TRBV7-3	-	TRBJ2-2	CASTGGSHTGELFF	TGTGCCAGCACCGGGGGGAGCCACACCGGGGAGCTGTTTTTT
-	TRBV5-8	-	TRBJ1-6	CASSDALRVVDSPLHF	TGTGCCAGCAGCGACGCTCTCAGGGTAGTGGATTCACCCCTCCACTTT
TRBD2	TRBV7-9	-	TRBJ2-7	CASTYSGRADEQYF	TGTGCCAGCACCTATAGCGGGAGGGCCGACGAGCAGTACTTC
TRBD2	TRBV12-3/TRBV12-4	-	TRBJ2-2	CASSLRRGGTGELFF	TGTGCCAGCAGTTTACGGCGGGGGGGGACCGGGGAGCTGTTTTTT
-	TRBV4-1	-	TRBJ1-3	CASSQDSPLHTIYF	TGCGCCAGCAGCCAAGATTCCCCGTTGCACACCATATATTTT
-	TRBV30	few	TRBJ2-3	CAWSKSADTQYF	TGTGCCTGGAGCAAATCAGCGGATACGCAGTATTTT
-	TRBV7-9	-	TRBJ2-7	CASSLLSRQYF	TGTGCCAGCAGCTTACTTTCGAGGCAGTACTTC
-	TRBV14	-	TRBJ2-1	CASCSVGEQFF	TGTGCCAGCTGCTCAGTAGGTGAGCAGTTCTTC
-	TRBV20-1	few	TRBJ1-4	CSAEPPGWDEKLFF	TGCAGTGCCGAGCCCCCCGGCTGGGATGAAAAACTGTTTTTT
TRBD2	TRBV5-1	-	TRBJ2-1	CASSETGTSAGSSYNEQFF	TGCGCCAGCAGCGAAACCGGGACTAGCGCGGGGAGCTCCTACAATGAGCAGTTCTTC
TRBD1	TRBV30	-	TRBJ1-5	CAWSVGTGRSGNQPQHF	TGTGCCTGGAGTGTCGGGACAGGCCGGTCGGGCAATCAGCCCCAGCATTTT
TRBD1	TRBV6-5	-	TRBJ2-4	CASSYGSQGIQYF	TGTGCCAGCAGTTACGGTTCACAGGGGATTCAGTACTTC
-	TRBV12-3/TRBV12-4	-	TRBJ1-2	CASSHRRGGHGYTF	TGTGCCAGCAGTCACCGCAGGGGCGGACATGGCTACACCTTC
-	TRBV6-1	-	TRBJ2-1	CASRVTGHNEQFF	TGTGCCAGCAGAGTCACCGGGCACAATGAGCAGTTCTTC
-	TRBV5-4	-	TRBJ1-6	CASSLDPGLNSPLHF	TGTGCCAGCAGCTTGGATCCGGGCCTCAATTCACCCCTCCACTTT
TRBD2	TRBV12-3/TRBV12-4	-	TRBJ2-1	CASSPLAGGSYNEQFF	TGTGCCAGCAGTCCCCTAGCGGGAGGCTCCTACAATGAGCAGTTCTTC
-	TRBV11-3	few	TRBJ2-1	CASSFGSGGGNNEQFF	TGTGCCAGCAGCTTTGGGTCCGGGGGCGGGAACAATGAGCAGTTCTTC
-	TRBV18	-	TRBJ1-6	CASCTGLLDNSPLHF	TGTGCCAGCTGTACAGGGCTTTTGGACAATTCACCCCTCCACTTT
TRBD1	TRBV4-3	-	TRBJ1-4	CASSHGTGHEKLFF	TGCGCCAGCAGCCATGGGACAGGTCATGAAAAACTGTTTTTT
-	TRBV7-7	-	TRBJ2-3	CASSSPNSNTQYF	TGTGCTAGCAGCTCCCCAAACTCAAATACGCAGTATTTT
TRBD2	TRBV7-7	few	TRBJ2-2	CASSLGAGVGELFF	TGTGCTAGCAGCTTAGGGGCGGGAGTCGGGGAGCTGTTTTTT
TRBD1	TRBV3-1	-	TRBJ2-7	CASSQGTGNYEQYF	TGTGCCAGCAGCCAAGGGACAGGGAACTACGAGCAGTACTTC
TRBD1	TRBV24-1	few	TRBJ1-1	CATRGTGRDTEAFF	TGTGCCACCAGGGGGACAGGACGGGACACTGAAGCTTTCTTT
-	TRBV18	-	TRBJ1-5	CASSPGFHGQPQHF	TGTGCCAGCTCACCAGGGTTTCATGGTCAGCCCCAGCATTTT
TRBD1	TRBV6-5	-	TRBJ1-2	CASSYLRTGGSYGYTF	TGTGCCAGCAGTTACTTACGGACAGGGGGCTCCTATGGCTACACCTTC
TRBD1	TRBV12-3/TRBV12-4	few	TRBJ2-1	CASSLAEGAGSYNEQFF	TGTGCCAGCAGTTTAGCTGAGGGGGCCGGCTCCTACAATGAGCAGTTCTTC
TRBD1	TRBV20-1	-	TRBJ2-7	CSAITGTGGSDEQYF	TGCAGTGCTATTACTGGGACAGGGGGTTCCGACGAGCAGTACTTC
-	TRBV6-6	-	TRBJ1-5	CASSYGGGGSSNQPQHF	TGTGCCAGCAGTTACGGTGGAGGTGGGAGTAGCAATCAGCCCCAGCATTTT
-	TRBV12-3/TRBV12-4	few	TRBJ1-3	CASSFRTGASGNTIYF	TGTGCCAGCAGTTTTCGCACAGGAGCCTCTGGAAACACCATATATTTT
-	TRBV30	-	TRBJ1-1	CAWSPERGMEAFF	TGTGCCTGGAGCCCAGAACGAGGTATGGAAGCTTTCTTT
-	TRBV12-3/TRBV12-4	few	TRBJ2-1	CASSFLRNNEQFF	TGTGCCAGCAGTTTCCTCAGGAACAATGAGCAGTTCTTC
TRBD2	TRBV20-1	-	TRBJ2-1	CSAQGLAWNEQFF	TGCAGTGCCCAAGGACTAGCTTGGAATGAGCAGTTCTTC
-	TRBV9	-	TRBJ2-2	CASSVGVGNTGELFF	TGTGCCAGCAGCGTAGGTGTAGGGAACACCGGGGAGCTGTTTTTT
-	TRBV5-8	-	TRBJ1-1	CASSLSKNTEAFF	TGTGCCAGCAGCTTGTCCAAGAACACTGAAGCTTTCTTT
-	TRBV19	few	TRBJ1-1	CASSRGRTEAFF	TGTGCCAGTAGTAGAGGACGGACTGAAGCTTTCTTT
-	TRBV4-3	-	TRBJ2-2	CASSQRNTGELFF	TGCGCCAGCAGCCAACGTAACACCGGGGAGCTGTTTTTT
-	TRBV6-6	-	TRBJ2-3	CASRGLGTDTQYF	TGTGCCAGCCGCGGTCTGGGCACAGATACGCAGTATTTT
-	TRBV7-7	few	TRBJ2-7	CASSLDEGPYEQYF	TGTGCTAGCAGCTTAGATGAAGGCCCCTACGAGCAGTACTTC
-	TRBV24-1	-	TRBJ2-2	CATSYTENTGELFF	TGTGCCACCTCCTACACGGAGAACACCGGGGAGCTGTTTTTT
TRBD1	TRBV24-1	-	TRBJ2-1	CATQDRGGYNEQFF	TGTGCCACCCAGGACAGGGGAGGCTACAATGAGCAGTTCTTC
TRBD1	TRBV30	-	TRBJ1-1	CAWRLSGGNTEAFF	TGTGCCTGGAGGCTATCAGGGGGGAACACTGAAGCTTTCTTT
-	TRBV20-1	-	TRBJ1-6	CSAEGTPNSPLHF	TGCAGTGCAGAAGGGACTCCAAATTCACCCCTCCACTTT
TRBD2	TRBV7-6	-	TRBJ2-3	CASSLEGTSGTDTQYF	TGTGCCAGCAGCTTAGAGGGGACTAGTGGCACAGATACGCAGTATTTT
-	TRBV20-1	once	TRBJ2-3	CSGTPPGTDTQYF	TGCAGTGGGACCCCGCCCGGCACAGATACGCAGTATTTT
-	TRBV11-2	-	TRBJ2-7	CASSTTGGRHEQYF	TGTGCCAGCAGCACAACAGGCGGGCGGCACGAGCAGTACTTC